This TCR beta chain stems from a study of shared T cell receptors in the human thymus (dated by TCRdb to about 2021). Regarding the complete study: The study investigated the way shared, self-reactive T-cell receptor alpha chains are produced in the human thymus.

To prepare the library, the immunoSEQ multiplex PCR assay was applied. Held by TCRdb, this immuneACCESS table contains in-frame sequences only and omits some clones. Under half of the omission traces to an unresolved V gene where checked; the cause of the rest is unknown. This sample lists around 730,000 clones; roughly 85% were detected once. The ten largest clones represent under 0.012% of the sample. This clone was detected a few times. The antigen it binds to is not known. Base qualities are not recorded, but no much larger clone differs from it by a single base. The V and J ends are trimmed by 5 bases and 4 bases, leaving 17 bases between them. The CDR3 goes from the cysteine to the phenylalanine over 15 residues. The kept DNA is CDR3 alone, 45 bases in frame from the first base. The germline V gene (reference sequence) yields MNHNY for CDR1 and SVGAGI for CDR2. This same sample was also taken into another study, of human thymus T cells. That second report states: Donors were immunologically healthy infants undergoing open corrective cardiac surgery for congenital heart defects in Finland. The thymus tissue came from surgical resects taken out during corrective cardiac surgery. V and J gene segment usage appeared biased in both thymic and peripheral blood repertoires. The related research found that thymic TCR repertoires overlapped highly between unrelated individuals. TCR alpha and beta repertoires from fewer than ten infant thymus samples and a few related peripheral blood samples were characterized in the study. The infant donors were about 7 to 244 days old, and the cohort included five or six males and a couple of females. Thymocytes were freed from the tissue by mechanical means and kept at -70 degrees C as pellets of 10-30 million cells. Genomic DNA was extracted from frozen cell pellets with a QIAsymphony instrument. The immunoSEQ multiplex PCR assay was used to amplify the TCRB and TCRAD loci from a standardized amount of quality-controlled genomic DNA. The V(D)J region was spanned by amplicons of a length sufficient to cover the CDR3 and to identify V and J genes. The amplicons were sequenced on an Illumina platform via the commercial immunoSEQ service. Primer bias and sequencing errors were corrected using previously described methods, and TCRAD and TCRB definitions followed the IMGT database. The repertoires were analysed using immunoSEQ Analyzer 3.0 and VDJTools for basic statistics, V/J segment usage, diversity estimates, rarefaction and pairwise overlap. To estimate diversity, the Chao1, ChaoE, Efron-Thisted, Shannon and inverse Simpson indices were applied, and diversity was also estimated on datasets down-sampled to the smallest sample. Repertoire overlap used strict matching of CDR3 nucleotide sequence, V gene and J gene, with Jaccard-based multidimensional scaling clustering. On average, thymus samples gave hundreds of thousands of unique TCRB clonotypes, whereas blood samples gave about 92,000.

The receptor was isolated from a girl under three years old with a congenital heart defect. Donor details come from another sample of the same person, matched by shared clones. The chain is encoded by TRBV6-6 joined to TRBJ1-1; TRBD1 is a weak D gene call, 5 bases matching. The sequencing input was thymocytes. The DNA sequence reads TGTGCCAGCAGTACAATAGTTCGGGGGGGCACTGAAGCTTTCTTT. Its protein reads: CASSTIVRGGTEAFF.